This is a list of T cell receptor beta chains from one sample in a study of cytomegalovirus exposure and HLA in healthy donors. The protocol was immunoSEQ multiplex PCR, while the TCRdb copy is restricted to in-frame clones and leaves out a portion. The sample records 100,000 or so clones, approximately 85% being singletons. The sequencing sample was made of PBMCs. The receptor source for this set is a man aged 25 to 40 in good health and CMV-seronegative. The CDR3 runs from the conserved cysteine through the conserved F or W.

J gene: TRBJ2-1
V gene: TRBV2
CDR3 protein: CATGSDEQFF

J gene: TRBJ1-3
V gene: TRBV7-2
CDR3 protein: CASSLAAGFYGNTIYF

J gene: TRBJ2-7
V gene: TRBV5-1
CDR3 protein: CASSYSGGLSYEQYF

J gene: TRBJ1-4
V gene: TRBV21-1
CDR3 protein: CASSAADSYNEKLFF

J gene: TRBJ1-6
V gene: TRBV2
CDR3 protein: CASSDRSPLHF

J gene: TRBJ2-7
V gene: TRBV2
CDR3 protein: CASSPGQGPYEQYF

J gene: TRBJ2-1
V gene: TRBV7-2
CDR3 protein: CASSLAALVEEQFF

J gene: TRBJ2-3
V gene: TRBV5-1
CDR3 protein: CASSLTGGYTDTQYF

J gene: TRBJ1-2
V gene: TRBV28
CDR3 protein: CASSLRTGGEGYTF

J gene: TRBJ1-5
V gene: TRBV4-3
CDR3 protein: CASSQELTANSNQPQHF

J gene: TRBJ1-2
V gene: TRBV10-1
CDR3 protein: CASSGSQGYGYTF

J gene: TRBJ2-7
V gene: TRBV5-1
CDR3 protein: CASSEERRQGPFYEQYF

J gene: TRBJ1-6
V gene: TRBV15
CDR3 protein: CATSRESAGGNSPLHF

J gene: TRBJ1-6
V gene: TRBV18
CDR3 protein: CASSPEGSYNSPLHF

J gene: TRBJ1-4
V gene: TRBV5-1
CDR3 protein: CASSLGDRADSEKLFF

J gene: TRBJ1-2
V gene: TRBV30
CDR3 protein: CAWSHSPGQGAYGYTF

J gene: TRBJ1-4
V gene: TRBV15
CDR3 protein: CATSRTPLETTNEKLFF

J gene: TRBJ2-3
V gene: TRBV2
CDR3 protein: CASSVGQGYYDTQYF

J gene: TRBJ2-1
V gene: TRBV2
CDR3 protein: CASSDVRGRNEQFF

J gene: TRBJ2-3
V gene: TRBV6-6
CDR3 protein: CASSYKLAQYF

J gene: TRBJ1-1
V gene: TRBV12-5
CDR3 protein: CASGLGAGGHTEAFF

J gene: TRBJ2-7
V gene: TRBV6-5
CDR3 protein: CASSRRGGQLTANF

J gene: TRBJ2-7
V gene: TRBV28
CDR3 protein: CASTDRLAGGGEQYF

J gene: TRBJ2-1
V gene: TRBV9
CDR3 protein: CASSVEGRGGYNEQFF

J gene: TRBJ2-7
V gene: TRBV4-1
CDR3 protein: CASSQETGAIVPYEQYF

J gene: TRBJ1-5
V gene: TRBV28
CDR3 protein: CATEGAGQPQHF

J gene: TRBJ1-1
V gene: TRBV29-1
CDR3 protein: CSVCPRGLHQAFF

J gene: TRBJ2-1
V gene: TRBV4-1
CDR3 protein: CASSQEGSSGGSNEQFF

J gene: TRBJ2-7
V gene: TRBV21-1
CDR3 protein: CASSARGHPRTYEQYF

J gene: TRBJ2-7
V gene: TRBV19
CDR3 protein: CASSNYRGYEQYF

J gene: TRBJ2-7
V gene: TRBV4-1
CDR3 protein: CASSFERGLGSRPSYEQYF

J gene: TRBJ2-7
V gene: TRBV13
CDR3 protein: CASSQRQISYEQYF

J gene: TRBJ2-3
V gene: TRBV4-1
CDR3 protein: CASSPSGSYLGTDTQYF

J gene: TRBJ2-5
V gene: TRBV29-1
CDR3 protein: CSVDSGTDQETQYF

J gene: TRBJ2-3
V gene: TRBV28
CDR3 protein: CASSSGSQGADTQYF

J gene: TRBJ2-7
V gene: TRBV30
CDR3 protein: CAWTEGYEQYF

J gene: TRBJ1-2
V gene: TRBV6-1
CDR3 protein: CASSERAGVDGYTF

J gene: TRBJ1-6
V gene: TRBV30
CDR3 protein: CAWSAKRSSYNSPLHF

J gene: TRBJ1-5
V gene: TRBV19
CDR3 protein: CASLGWTSDQPQHF

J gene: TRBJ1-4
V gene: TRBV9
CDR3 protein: CASSRDATSAELFF

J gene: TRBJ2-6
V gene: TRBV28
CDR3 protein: CASSPFPPEHSGANVLTF

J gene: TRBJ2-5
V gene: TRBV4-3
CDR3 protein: CASSRGTGGRETQYF

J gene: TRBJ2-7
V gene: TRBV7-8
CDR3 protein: CASSQRRGSSYEQYF

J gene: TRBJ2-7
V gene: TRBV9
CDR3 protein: CASSATSGERAREQYF

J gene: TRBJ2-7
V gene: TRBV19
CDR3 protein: CASSIEGRAIDEQYF

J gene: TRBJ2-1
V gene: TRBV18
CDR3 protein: CASSPQGSEQFF

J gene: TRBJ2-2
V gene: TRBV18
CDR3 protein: CASSRRDSTGELFF

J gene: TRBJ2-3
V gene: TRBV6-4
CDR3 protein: CASSEYPADTQYF

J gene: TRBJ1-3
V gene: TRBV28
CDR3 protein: CASTSGRGKSGNTIYF

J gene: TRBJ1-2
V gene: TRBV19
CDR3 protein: CASSDRPYYGYTF

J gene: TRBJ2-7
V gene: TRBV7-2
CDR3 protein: CASSLPTSGRDEQYF

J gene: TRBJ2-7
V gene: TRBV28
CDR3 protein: CASTEGMSTYEQYF

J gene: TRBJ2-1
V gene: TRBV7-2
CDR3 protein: CASSLTGRGYNEQFF

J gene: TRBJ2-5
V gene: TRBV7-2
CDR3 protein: CASTPGLAGAGETQYF